What follows are 4 T cell receptor beta chains derived from one specimen sequenced in a study of T cell responses to AZD1222 COVID-19 vaccine. Generated by immunoSEQ multiplex PCR, the TCRdb table keeps only in-frame clones and is missing some. The data contain 90,000 to 120,000 clones, 75% to 90% of them singletons. Material: peripheral blood, obtained on day 0 of AZD1222 vaccination. These receptors came from an adult in good health.

This clone was seen once. This chain uses TRBV13 with TRBJ1-2; TRBD1 agrees at 11 bases. Germline V lookup: CDR1 PRHDT, CDR2 FYEKMQ (reference sequence). V dropped 6 bases and J dropped 4; count of bases not matched to a gene: 7. The CDR3 runs 15 residues. CDR3 residues: CASSPGTGGRYGYTF. In DNA, the CDR3 is TGTGCCAGCAGTCCCGGGACAGGGGGACGCTATGGCTACACCTTC.

V and J are TRBV10-3 and TRBJ1-2, with a possible D match to TRBD1 (5 bases). CDR3 length: 13 amino acids. Germline values: CDR1 ENHRY, CDR2 SYGVKD. V was cut by 3 bases and J by 6 bases, with 11 bases left in between. CDR3 loop: CAISDRGEHGYTF. CDR3 nucleotides: TGTGCCATCAGTGATCGGGGGGAACATGGCTACACCTTC.

J is TRBJ2-5 and V is TRBV5-5; maybe TRBD1 (6 bases). V shed 5 bases and J shed 4 bases, with 21 bases lying between them. The CDR3 is made up of 16 amino acids. Per germline, CDR1 SGHKS and CDR2 YYEKEE (reference sequence). CDR3 loop: CASRIPGNRVLETQYF. The CDR3 nucleotides read TGTGCCAGCAGAATACCTGGGAACAGGGTGTTAGAGACCCAGTACTTC.

The chain couples TRBV12-3 or TRBV12-4 to TRBJ1-2; D uncertain. CDR3 length equals 11 residues. Trimming shortened V by 1 base and J by 7 bases, and 4 bases separated the two germline ends. The CDR3 DNA reads TGTGCCAGCAGTTTAGAGGTTGGCTACACCTTC. It codes for CASSLEVGYTF.